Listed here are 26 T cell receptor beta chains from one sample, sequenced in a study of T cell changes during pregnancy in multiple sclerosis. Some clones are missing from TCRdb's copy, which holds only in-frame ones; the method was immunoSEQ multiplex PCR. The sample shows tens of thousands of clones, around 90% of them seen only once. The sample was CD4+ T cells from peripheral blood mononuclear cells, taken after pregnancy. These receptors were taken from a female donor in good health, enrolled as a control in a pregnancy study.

CDR3 in DNA: TGTGCCAGCATGGGGGGAGAGGGTAACTATGGCTACACCTTC. Translation: CASMGGEGNYGYTF. V and J are TRBV28 and TRBJ1-2; tentatively, D is TRBD1 (5 bases). CDR3 size: 14 residues. The ends were cut back, 7 bases at V and 1 base at J, with 13 bases in the middle. Germline lookup yields CDR1 MDHEN and CDR2 SYDVKM.

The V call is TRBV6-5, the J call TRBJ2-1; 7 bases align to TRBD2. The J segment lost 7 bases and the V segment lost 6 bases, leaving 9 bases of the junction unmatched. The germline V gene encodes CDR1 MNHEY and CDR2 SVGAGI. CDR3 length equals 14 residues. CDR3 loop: CASSPRGVRNEQFF. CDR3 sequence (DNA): TGTGCCAGCAGCCCCCGGGGGGTTCGGAATGAGCAGTTCTTC.

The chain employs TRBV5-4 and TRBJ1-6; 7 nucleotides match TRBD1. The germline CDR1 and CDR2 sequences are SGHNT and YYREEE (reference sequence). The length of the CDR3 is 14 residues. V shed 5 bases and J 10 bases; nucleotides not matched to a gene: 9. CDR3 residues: CASRQTGTRSPLHF. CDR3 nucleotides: TGTGCCAGCAGACAGACAGGGACAAGGTCACCCCTCCACTTT.

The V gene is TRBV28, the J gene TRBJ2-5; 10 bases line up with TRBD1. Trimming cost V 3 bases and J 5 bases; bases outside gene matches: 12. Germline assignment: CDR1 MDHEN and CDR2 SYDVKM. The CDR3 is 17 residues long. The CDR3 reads CASSFVVWDRGAETQYF. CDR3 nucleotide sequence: TGTGCCAGCAGTTTTGTTGTGTGGGACAGGGGAGCGGAGACCCAGTACTTC.

The CDR3 sequence is CASSQDGWAGTGVGEQYF. The CDR3 region has the DNA TGCGCCAGCAGCCAAGACGGTTGGGCGGGGACAGGGGTAGGCGAGCAGTACTTC. The V and J genes are TRBV4-1 and TRBJ2-7; 10 bases fit TRBD1. The CDR3 is 18 amino acids. CDR1 and CDR2 (germline): MGHRA, YSYEKL. Unmatched junction bases numbered 14, after V lost 0 bases and J lost 6 bases.

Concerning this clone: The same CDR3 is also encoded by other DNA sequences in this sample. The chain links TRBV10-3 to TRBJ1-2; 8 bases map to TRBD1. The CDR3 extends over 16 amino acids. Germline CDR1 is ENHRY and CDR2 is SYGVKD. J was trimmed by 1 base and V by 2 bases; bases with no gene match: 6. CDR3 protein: CAISETQGAGNYGYTF. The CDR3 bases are TGTGCCATCAGTGAGACCCAGGGGGCGGGTAACTATGGCTACACCTTC.

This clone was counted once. Here the CDR3 reads CASSPRGFGELFF. CDR3 in DNA: TGTGCCAGCAGCCCGAGGGGGTTCGGGGAGCTGTTTTTT. The gene calls are TRBV14 and TRBJ2-2, with D perhaps TRBD1 (6 bases). The length of the CDR3 is 13 residues. The germline V and J ends were trimmed by 4 bases and 7 bases, with 10 bases remaining between them. CDR1 and CDR2 (germline): SGHDN, FVKESK. Full variable domain (outside the CDR3, taken from reference TRBV14 and TRBJ2-2): EAGVTQFPSHSVIEKGQTVTLRCDPISGHDNLYWYRRVMGKEIKFLLHFVKESKQDESGMPNNRFLAERTGGTYSTLKVQPAELEDSGVYFCASSPRGFGELFFGEGSRLTVL.

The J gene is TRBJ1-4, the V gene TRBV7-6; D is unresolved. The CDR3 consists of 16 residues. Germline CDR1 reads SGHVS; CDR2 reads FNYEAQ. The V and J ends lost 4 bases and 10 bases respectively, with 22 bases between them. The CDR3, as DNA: TGTGCCAGCAGCTCCGAAGGGAGCGTGAGGATTGGAAAACTGTTTTTT. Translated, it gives CASSSEGSVRIGKLFF.

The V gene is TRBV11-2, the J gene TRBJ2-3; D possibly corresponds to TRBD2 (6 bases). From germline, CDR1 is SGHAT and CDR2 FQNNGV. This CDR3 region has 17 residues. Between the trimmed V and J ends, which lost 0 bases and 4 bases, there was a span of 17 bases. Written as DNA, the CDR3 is TGTGCCAGCAGCTTAGATCTGGGCAGGTGGAGGGCAGATACGCAGTATTTT. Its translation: CASSLDLGRWRADTQYF.

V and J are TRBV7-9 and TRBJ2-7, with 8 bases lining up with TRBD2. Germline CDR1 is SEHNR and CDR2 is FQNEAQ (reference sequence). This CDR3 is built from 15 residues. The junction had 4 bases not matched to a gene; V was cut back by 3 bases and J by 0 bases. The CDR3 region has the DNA TGTGCCAGCAGCTTTAGCGGGATCTTCTCCTACGAGCAGTACTTC. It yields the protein CASSFSGIFSYEQYF.

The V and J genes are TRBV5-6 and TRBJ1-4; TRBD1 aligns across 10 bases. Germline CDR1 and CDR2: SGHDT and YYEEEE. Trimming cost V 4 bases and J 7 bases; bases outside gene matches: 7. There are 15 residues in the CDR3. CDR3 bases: TGTGCCAGCAGCCGCAAGGGGACAGGGGTTGAAAAACTGTTTTTT. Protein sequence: CASSRKGTGVEKLFF.

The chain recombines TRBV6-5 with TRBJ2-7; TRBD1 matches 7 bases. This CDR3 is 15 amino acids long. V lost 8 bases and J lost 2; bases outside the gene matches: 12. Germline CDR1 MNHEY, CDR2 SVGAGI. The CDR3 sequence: CASSKDSGQTYEQYF. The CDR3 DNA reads TGTGCCAGCTCGAAGGATTCGGGACAGACCTACGAGCAGTACTTC.

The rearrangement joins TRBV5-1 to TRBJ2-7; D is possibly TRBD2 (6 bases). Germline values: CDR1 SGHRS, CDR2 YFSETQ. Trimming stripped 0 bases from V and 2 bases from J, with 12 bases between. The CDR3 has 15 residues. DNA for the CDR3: TGCGCCAGCAGCTTGGCCGGGACTTCCACCTACGAGCAGTACTTC. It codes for CASSLAGTSTYEQYF.

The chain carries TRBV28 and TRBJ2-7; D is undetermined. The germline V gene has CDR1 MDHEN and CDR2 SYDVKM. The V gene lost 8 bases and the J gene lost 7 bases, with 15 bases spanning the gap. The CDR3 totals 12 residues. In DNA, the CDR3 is TGTGCCAGCCTAGACTCAGACGGGGAGCAGTACTTC. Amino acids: CASLDSDGEQYF. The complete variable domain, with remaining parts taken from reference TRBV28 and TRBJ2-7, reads DVKVTQSSRYLVKRTGEKVFLECVQDMDHENMFWYRQDPGLGLRLIYFSYDVKMKEKGDIPEGYSVSREKKERFSLILESASTNQTSMYLCASLDSDGEQYFGPGTRLTVT.

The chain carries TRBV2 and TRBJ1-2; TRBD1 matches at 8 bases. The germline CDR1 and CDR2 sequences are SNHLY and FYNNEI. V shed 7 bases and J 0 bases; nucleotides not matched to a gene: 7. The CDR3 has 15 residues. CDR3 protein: CASTRGRSPNYGYTF. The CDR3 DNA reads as TGTGCCAGCACCAGGGGGCGGTCCCCTAACTATGGCTACACCTTC.

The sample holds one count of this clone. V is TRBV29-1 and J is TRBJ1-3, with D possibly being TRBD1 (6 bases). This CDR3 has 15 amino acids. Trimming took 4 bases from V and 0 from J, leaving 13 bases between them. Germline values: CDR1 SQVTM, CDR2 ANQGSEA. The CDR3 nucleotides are TGCAGCGTTGCCCCGGACAGTAGCTCTGGAAACACCATATATTTT. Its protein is CSVAPDSSSGNTIYF. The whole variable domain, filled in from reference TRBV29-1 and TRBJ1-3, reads SAVISQKPSRDICQRGTSLTIQCQVDSQVTMMFWYRQQPGQSLTLIATANQGSEATYESGFVIDKFPISRPNLTFSTLTVSNMSPEDSSIYLCSVAPDSSSGNTIYFGEGSWLTVV.

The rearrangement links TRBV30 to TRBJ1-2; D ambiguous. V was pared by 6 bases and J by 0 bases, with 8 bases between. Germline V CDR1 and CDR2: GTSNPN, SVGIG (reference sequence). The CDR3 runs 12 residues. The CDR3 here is CACTVSNYGYTF. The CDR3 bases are TGTGCCTGTACAGTCTCTAACTATGGCTACACCTTC. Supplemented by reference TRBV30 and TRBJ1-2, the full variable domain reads SQTIHQWPATLVQPVGSPLSLECTVEGTSNPNLYWYRQAAGRGLQLLFYSVGIGQISSEVPQNLSASRPQDRQFILSSKKLLLSDSGFYLCACTVSNYGYTFGSGTRLTVV.

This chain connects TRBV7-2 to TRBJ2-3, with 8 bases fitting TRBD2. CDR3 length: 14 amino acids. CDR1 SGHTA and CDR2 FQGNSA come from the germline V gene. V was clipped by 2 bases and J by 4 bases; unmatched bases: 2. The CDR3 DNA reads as TGTGCCAGCAGCTTAACGGGAGGGCCAGATACGCAGTATTTT. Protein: CASSLTGGPDTQYF.

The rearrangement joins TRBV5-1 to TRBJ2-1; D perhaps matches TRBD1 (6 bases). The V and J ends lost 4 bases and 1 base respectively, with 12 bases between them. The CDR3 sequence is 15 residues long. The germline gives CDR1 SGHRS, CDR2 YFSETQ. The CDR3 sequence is CASSQFGTSYNEQFF. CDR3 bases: TGCGCCAGCAGCCAGTTCGGGACATCCTACAATGAGCAGTTCTTC.

CDR3 sequence: CASSQGVGYTF. CDR3 DNA: TGTGCCAGCAGTCAGGGGGTCGGCTACACCTTC. The chain links TRBV6-5 to TRBJ1-2; TRBD1 agrees at 7 bases. The CDR3 consists of 11 residues. Trimming took 5 bases from V and 8 from J; bases not matched to a gene: 2. Germline lookup yields CDR1 MNHEY and CDR2 SVGAGI.

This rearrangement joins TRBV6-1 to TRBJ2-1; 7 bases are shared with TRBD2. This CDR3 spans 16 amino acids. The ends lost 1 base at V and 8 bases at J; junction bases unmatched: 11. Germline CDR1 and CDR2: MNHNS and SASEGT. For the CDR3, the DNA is TGTGCCAGCAGTGAAGATGGGAGCGGGGTGTTCTATGAGCAGTTCTTC. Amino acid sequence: CASSEDGSGVFYEQFF.

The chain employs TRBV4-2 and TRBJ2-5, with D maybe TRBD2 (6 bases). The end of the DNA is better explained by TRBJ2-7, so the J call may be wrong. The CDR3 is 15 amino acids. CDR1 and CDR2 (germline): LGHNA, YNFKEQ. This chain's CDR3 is CASSPRTEGSDEQYF. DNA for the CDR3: TGTGCCAGCAGTCCTCGGACGGAGGGATCGGACGAGCAGTACTTC.

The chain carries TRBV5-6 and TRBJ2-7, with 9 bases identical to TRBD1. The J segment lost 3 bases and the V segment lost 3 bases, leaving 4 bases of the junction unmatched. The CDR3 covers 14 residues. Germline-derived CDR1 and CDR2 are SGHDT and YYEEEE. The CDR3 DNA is TGTGCCAGCAGCTCTGGACAGGGGAGCTACGAGCAGTACTTC. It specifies CASSSGQGSYEQYF.

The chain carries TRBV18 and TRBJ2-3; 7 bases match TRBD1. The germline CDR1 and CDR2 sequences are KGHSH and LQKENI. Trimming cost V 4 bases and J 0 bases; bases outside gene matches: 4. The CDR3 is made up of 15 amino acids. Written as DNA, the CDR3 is TGTGCCAGCTCACAGGGGACAGCTAGCACAGATACGCAGTATTTT. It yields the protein CASSQGTASTDTQYF.

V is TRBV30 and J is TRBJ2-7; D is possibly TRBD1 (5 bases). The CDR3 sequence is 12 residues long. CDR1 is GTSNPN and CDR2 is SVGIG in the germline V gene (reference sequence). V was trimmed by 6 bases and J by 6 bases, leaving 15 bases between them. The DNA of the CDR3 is TGTGCCTGTCAAAAACAGGTCCGCGAGCAGTACTTC. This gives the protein CACQKQVREQYF.

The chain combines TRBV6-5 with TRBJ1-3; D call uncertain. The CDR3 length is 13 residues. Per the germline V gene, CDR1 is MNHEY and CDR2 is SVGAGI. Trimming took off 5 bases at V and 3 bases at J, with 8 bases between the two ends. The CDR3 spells CASSPQLGNTIYF. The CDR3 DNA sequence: TGTGCCAGCAGTCCCCAACTTGGAAACACCATATATTTT.